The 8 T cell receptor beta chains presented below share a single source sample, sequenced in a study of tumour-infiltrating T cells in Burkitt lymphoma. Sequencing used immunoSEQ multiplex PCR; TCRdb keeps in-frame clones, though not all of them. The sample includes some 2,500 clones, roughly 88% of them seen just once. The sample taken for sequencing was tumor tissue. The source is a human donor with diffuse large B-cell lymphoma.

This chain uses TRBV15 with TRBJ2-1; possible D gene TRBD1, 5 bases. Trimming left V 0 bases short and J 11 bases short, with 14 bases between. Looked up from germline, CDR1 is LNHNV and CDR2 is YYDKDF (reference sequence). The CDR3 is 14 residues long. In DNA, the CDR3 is TGTGCCACCAGCAGAGATGGCGAGACAGCCCAGCAGTTCTTC. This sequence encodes CATSRDGETAQQFF. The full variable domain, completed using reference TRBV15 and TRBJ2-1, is DAMVIQNPRYQVTQFGKPVTLSCSQTLNHNVMYWYQQKSSQAPKLLFHYYDKDFNNEADTPDNFQSRRPNTSFCFLDIRSPGLGDTAMYLCATSRDGETAQQFFGPGTRLTVL.

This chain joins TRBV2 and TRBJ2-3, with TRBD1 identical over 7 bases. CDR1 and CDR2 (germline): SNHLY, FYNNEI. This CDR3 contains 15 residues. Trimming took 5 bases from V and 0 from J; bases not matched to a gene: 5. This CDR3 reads CASSSGTASTDTQYF. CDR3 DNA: TGTGCCAGCAGTTCCGGGACAGCTAGCACAGATACGCAGTATTTT. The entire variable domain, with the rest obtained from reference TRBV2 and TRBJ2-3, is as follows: EPEVTQTPSHQVTQMGQEVILRCVPISNHLYFYWYRQILGQKVEFLVSFYNNEISEKSEIFDDQFSVERPDGSNFTLKIRSTKLEDSAMYFCASSSGTASTDTQYFGPGTRLTVL.

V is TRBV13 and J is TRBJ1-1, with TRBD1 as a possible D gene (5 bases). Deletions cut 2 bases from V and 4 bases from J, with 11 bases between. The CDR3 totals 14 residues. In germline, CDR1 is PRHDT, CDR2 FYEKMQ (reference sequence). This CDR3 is CASSLQGRGTEAFF. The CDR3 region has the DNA TGTGCCAGCAGCTTACAGGGAAGGGGCACTGAAGCTTTCTTT. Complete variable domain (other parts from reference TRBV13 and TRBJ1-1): AAGVIQSPRHLIKEKRETATLKCYPIPRHDTVYWYQQGPGQDPQFLISFYEKMQSDKGSIPDRFSAQQFSDYHSELNMSSLELGDSALYFCASSLQGRGTEAFFGQGTRLTVV.

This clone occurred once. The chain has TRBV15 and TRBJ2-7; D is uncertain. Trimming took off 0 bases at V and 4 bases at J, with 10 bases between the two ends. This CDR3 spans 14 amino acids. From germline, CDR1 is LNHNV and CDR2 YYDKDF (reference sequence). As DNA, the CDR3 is TGTGCCACCAGCAGAGATGGTCTAAATTACGAGCAGTACTTC. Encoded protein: CATSRDGLNYEQYF.

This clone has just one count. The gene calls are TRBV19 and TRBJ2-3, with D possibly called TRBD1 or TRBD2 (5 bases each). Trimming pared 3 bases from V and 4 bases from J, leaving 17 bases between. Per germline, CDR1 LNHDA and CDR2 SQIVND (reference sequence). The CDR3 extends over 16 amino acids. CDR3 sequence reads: CASSIIRDPRPDTQYF. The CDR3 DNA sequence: TGTGCCAGTAGTATTATAAGGGACCCCAGGCCAGATACGCAGTATTTT. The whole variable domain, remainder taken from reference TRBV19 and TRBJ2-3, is DGGITQSPKYLFRKEGQNVTLSCEQNLNHDAMYWYRQDPGQGLRLIYYSQIVNDFQKGDIAEGYSVSREKKESFPLTVTSAQKNPTAFYLCASSIIRDPRPDTQYFGPGTRLTVL.

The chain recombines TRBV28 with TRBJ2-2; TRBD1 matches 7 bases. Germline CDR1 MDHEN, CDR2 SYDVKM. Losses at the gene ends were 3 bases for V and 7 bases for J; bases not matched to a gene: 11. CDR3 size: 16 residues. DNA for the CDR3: TGTGCCAGCAGTTTGGGGGCAGGGGGTAAAATCGGGGAGCTGTTTTTT. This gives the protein CASSLGAGGKIGELFF.

Here the CDR3 DNA reads TGTGCCAGCAGTGGACAGGGAATGGTGGGCAATCAGCCCCAGCATTTT. Its translation is CASSGQGMVGNQPQHF. The rearrangement uses TRBV2 and TRBJ1-5, with TRBD1 matching over 7 bases. Germline V gene lookup returns CDR1 SNHLY and CDR2 FYNNEI. V was clipped by 4 bases and J by 2 bases; unmatched bases: 8. The CDR3 sequence is 16 residues long.

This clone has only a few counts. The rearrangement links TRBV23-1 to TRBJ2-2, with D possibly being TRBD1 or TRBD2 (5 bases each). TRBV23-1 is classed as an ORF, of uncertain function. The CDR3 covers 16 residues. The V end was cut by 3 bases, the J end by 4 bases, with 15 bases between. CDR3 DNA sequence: TGCGCCAGCAGTCATCGGGACGGACCCTCCACCGGGGAGCTGTTTTTT. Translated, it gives CASSHRDGPSTGELFF.